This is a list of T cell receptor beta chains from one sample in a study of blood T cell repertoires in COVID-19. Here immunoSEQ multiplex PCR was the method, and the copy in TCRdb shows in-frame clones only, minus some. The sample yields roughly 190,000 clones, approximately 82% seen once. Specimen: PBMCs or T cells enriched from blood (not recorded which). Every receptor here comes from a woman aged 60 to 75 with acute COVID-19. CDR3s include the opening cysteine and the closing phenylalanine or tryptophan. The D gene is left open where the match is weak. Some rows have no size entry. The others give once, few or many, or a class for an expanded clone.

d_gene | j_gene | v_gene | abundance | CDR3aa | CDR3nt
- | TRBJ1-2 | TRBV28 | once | CASSHTDRFANYGYTF | TGTGCCAGCAGCCACACCGACAGGTTCGCTAACTATGGCTACACCTTC
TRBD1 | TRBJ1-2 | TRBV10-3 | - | CAIGDSLAGANYGYTF | TGTGCCATCGGGGACAGTCTGGCAGGGGCGAACTATGGCTACACCTTC
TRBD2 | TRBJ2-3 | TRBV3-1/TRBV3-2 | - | CASSHLLAGGPGTDTQYF | TGTGCCAGCAGCCATCTTCTAGCGGGGGGGCCGGGCACAGATACGCAGTATTTT
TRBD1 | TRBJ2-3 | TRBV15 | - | CATGQGVSTDTQYF | TGTGCCACGGGACAGGGGGTTAGCACAGATACGCAGTATTTT
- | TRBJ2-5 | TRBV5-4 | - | CASSLTAGRGETQYF | TGTGCCAGCAGCTTGACAGCGGGGAGGGGGGAGACCCAGTACTTC
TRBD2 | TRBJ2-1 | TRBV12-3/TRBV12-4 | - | CASSSGTSLFF | TGTGCCAGCAGCTCCGGGACTAGCCTGTTCTTC
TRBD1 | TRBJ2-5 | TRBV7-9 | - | CASSLAGAGGLQETQYF | TGTGCCAGCAGCTTAGCGGGAGCAGGGGGCCTTCAAGAGACCCAGTACTTC
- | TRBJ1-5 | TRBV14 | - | CASSSWSGVQHF | TGTGCCAGCAGCTCTTGGTCAGGGGTCCAGCATTTT
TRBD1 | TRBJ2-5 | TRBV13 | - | CASSLYDRGREETQYF | TGTGCCAGCAGCTTATACGACAGGGGGCGCGAGGAGACCCAGTACTTC
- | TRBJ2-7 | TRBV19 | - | CASSTSPVGTYEQYF | TGTGCCAGTAGTACCTCCCCAGTCGGGACCTACGAGCAGTACTTC
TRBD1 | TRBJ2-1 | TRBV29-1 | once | CSVEKTGGSSYNEQFF | TGCAGCGTTGAGAAGACAGGGGGCAGCTCCTACAATGAGCAGTTCTTC
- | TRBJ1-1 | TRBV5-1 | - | CASSTQGGTGTEAFF | TGCGCCAGCAGCACACAGGGTGGCACCGGCACTGAAGCTTTCTTT
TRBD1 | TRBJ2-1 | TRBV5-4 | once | CASSLQGSREQFF | TGTGCCAGCAGCTTACAGGGGTCGCGTGAGCAGTTCTTC
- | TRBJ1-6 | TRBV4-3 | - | CASSPSPRDRYSPLHF | TGCGCCAGCAGCCCATCCCCCCGAGACAGGTATTCACCCCTCCACTTT
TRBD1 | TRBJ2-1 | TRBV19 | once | CASNRDRRYVNEQFF | TGTGCCAGTAACCGGGACAGAAGGTATGTGAATGAGCAGTTCTTC
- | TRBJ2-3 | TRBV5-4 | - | CASSLGGDTQYF | TGTGCCAGCAGCTTGGGAGGGGATACGCAGTATTTT
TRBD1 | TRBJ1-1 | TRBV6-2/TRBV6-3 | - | CASSRGQGADTEAFF | TGTGCCAGCAGTAGGGGACAGGGGGCGGACACTGAAGCTTTCTTT
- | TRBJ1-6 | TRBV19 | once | CASSIGADSPLHF | TGTGCCAGTAGTATAGGGGCTGATTCACCCCTCCACTTT
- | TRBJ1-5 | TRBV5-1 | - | CASSFSDPGNQPQHF | TGCGCCAGCAGCTTTAGCGACCCCGGCAATCAGCCCCAGCATTTT
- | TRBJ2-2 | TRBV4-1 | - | CASSKGGGDATGELFF | TGCGCCAGCAGCAAAGGGGGCGGGGACGCCACCGGGGAGCTGTTTTTT
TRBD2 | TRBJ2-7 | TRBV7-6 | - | CASGNSGSYEQYF | TGTGCCAGCGGTAATAGCGGGTCCTACGAGCAGTACTTC
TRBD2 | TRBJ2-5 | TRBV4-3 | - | CASSPVIAGSGETQYF | TGCGCCAGCAGTCCTGTGATAGCGGGGTCGGGAGAGACCCAGTACTTC
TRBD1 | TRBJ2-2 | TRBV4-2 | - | CASSQLPMTGMGNGELFF | TGTGCCAGCAGCCAGCTCCCTATGACAGGGATGGGGAACGGGGAGCTGTTTTTT
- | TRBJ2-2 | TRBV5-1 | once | CASTIQGELFF | TGCGCCAGCACCATTCAAGGGGAGCTGTTTTTT
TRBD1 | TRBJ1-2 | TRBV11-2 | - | CASTRDRGLGYTF | TGTGCCAGCACCAGGGACAGGGGGCTTGGCTACACCTTC
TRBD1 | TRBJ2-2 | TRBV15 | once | CATGDSGRPNTGELFF | TGTGCCACCGGGGACAGTGGCCGACCGAACACCGGGGAGCTGTTTTTT
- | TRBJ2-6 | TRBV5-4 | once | CASSLWEISGANVLTF | TGTGCCAGCAGCTTGTGGGAGATATCTGGGGCCAACGTCCTGACTTTC
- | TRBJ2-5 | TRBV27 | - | CAIGGLQETQYF | TGTGCCATCGGAGGCCTTCAAGAGACCCAGTACTTC
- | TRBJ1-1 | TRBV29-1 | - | CSATRPNTEAFF | TGCAGCGCGACGAGGCCGAACACTGAAGCTTTCTTT
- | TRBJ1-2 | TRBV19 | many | CASSQGWAYGYTF | TGTGCCAGTAGTCAGGGGTGGGCCTATGGCTACACCTTC
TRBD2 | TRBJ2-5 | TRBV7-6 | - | CASSLLAGGQETQYF | TGTGCCAGCAGCTTACTAGCGGGGGGTCAAGAGACCCAGTACTTC
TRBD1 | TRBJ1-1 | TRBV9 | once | CASSGQGARAFF | TGTGCCAGCAGCGGACAGGGGGCGCGAGCTTTCTTT
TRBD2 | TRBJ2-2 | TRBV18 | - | CASSPSGGLNTGELFF | TGTGCCAGCTCACCCAGCGGGGGGTTGAACACCGGGGAGCTGTTTTTT
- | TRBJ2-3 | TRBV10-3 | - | CAISGDQRAYF | TGTGCCATCAGTGGGGACCAGCGGGCCTATTTT
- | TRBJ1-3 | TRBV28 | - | CASSLIRGKSGNTIYF | TGTGCCAGCAGTTTAATTCGGGGGAAGTCTGGAAACACCATATATTTT
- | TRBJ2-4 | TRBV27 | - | CASSPRQDWGAKNIQYF | TGTGCCAGCAGCCCTCGACAGGACTGGGGAGCCAAAAACATTCAGTACTTC
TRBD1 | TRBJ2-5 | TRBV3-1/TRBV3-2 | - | CASSSSTGARETQYF | TGTGCCAGCAGCTCTTCAACAGGGGCGCGGGAGACCCAGTACTTC
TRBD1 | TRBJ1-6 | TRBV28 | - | CASSATGKNSPLHF | TGTGCCAGCAGCGCGACAGGGAAGAATTCACCCCTCCACTTT
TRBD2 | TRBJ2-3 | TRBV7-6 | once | CASSSVSSGGPSRTDTQYF | TGTGCCAGCAGCTCCGTTTCGAGCGGGGGGCCCTCGCGCACAGATACGCAGTATTTT
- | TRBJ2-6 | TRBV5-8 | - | CANPRVEKTDSGANVLTF | TGTGCCAACCCGAGGGTGGAGAAAACCGACTCTGGGGCCAACGTCCTGACTTTC
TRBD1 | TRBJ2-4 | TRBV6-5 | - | CASRTGMAKNIQYF | TGTGCCAGCAGGACAGGGATGGCCAAAAACATTCAGTACTTC
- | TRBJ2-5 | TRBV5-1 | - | CASSQGGETQYF | TGCGCCAGCAGCCAAGGGGGAGAGACCCAGTACTTC
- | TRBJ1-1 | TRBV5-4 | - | CASSLARARNTEAFF | TGTGCCAGCAGCTTGGCCAGGGCCCGGAACACTGAAGCTTTCTTT
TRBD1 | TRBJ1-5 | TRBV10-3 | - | CAISERGQALSNQPQHF | TGTGCCATCAGTGAAAGGGGGCAGGCCCTTAGCAATCAGCCCCAGCATTTT
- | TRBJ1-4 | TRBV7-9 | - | CASSKDWRSTNEKLFF | TGTGCCAGCAGCAAGGACTGGCGTTCAACTAATGAAAAACTGTTTTTT
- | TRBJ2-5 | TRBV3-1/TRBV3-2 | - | CASSRPVSSQETQYF | TGTGCCAGCAGCCGCCCTGTCTCTAGCCAAGAGACCCAGTACTTC
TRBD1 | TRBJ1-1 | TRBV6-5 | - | CASSYPTGSGTEAFF | TGTGCCAGCAGTTACCCGACAGGGAGTGGGACTGAAGCTTTCTTT
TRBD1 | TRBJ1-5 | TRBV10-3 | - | CAISALQGQPQHF | TGTGCCATCAGTGCCCTACAGGGGCAGCCCCAGCATTTT
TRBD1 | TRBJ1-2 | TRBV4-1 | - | CASSHPYIRDRAGYTF | TGCGCCAGCAGCCATCCTTACATCCGGGACAGGGCTGGCTACACCTTC
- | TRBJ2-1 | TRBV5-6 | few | CASRGTGREKPYNEQFF | TGTGCCAGCCGGGGCACAGGGAGGGAAAAACCTTACAATGAGCAGTTCTTC
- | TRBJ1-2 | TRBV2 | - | CASRLRWGDYGYTF | TGTGCCAGCCGGCTCCGATGGGGAGACTATGGCTACACCTTC